The table lists the clone carrying this T cell receptor beta chain with a few counts. Described treatment: 15 to 20 received Ad26.COV2.S at low or high dose, single or two shots; about 5 received placebo; per-sample allocation not given. Collection of samples fell on day 63 after the first vaccine or placebo injection. Profiling relied on immunoSEQ multiplex PCR, and the TCRdb table lists in-frame clones only, not all of them. The sample has around 300,000 clones, about 89% seen once. This CDR3 comprises 15 residues. Germline assignment: CDR1 LNHNV and CDR2 YYDKDF (reference sequence). Trimming left V 5 bases short and J 2 bases short, with 16 bases between. This entry belongs to a study of Ad26.COV2.S vaccination and SARS-CoV-2 variants.

The sequences come from peripheral blood, collected in a trial of Ad26.COV2.S vaccine versus placebo. The V gene is TRBV15, the J gene TRBJ2-7; D is perhaps TRBD1 (6 bases). The sequence derives from a person aged 18-60 years who received the Ad26.COV2.S COVID-19 vaccine or a placebo. This chain's CDR3 is CATSAGTLGTYEQYF. CDR3 DNA sequence: TGTGCCACCAGCGCCGGGACACTCGGTACCTACGAGCAGTACTTC.